The 14 T cell receptor beta chains presented below share a single source sample, sequenced in a study of blood T cell repertoires in COVID-19. Using immunoSEQ multiplex PCR, the repertoire was profiled, and TCRdb retains in-frame clones only, with some absent. Found here are 55,000 or so clones, around nine tenths of them singletons; the top ten hold about 6%. What was sequenced was peripheral blood. The receptors were gathered from a man between 40 and 49 years old with acute or convalescent COVID-19.

The chain combines TRBV5-1 with TRBJ2-3; the match to TRBD2 covers 13 bases. V lost 7 bases to trimming and J lost 6 bases; unmatched junction nucleotides: 5. Germline V gene data show CDR1 as SGHRS and CDR2 as YFSETQ. The CDR3 contains 14 residues. DNA for the CDR3: TGCGCCAGCGGGACTAGCGGGATAGGTGATACGCAGTATTTT. Its translation is CASGTSGIGDTQYF.

The V call is TRBV2, the J call TRBJ1-1, with a weak D call TRBD1 (6 bases). V dropped 8 bases and J dropped 1 base, with 11 bases sitting between them. The CDR3 is 13 amino acids. Looked up from germline, CDR1 is SNHLY and CDR2 is FYNNEI. The CDR3 DNA reads TGTGCCAGCGGAACAGGGAAGAACACTGAAGCTTTCTTT. Protein product: CASGTGKNTEAFF.

The chain is built from TRBV9 and TRBJ2-3; D remains unclear. CDR3 length equals 15 residues. Germline V gives CDR1 SGDLS, CDR2 YYNGEE. V gave up 0 bases and J gave up 0 bases, with 8 bases separating them. CDR3 nucleotides: TGTGCCAGCAGCGTAGAGGCCGGGAGCACAGATACGCAGTATTTT. Amino acid sequence: CASSVEAGSTDTQYF.

The V and J genes are TRBV4-3 and TRBJ1-2; no reliable D call. Per the germline V gene, CDR1 is LGHNA and CDR2 is YSLEER. Trimming took 4 bases from V and 6 from J, leaving 12 bases between them. This CDR3 spans 13 amino acids. CDR3 sequence reads: CASSPTLADGYTF. The CDR3 bases are TGCGCCAGCAGCCCTACACTAGCTGATGGCTACACCTTC.

The V gene is TRBV6-5, the J gene TRBJ2-7, with D tentatively TRBD1 (6 bases). Germline V gene sequence: CDR1 MNHEY, CDR2 SVGAGI. V lost 6 bases to trimming and J lost 7 bases, with 13 bases between them. The CDR3 runs to 12 residues. CDR3 residues: CASRTGLGEQYF. The CDR3 DNA reads as TGTGCCAGCAGAACAGGGTTAGGTGAGCAGTACTTC.

The chain carries TRBV7-2 and TRBJ2-1, with D possibly being TRBD2 (6 bases). Deletions cut 5 bases from V and 7 bases from J, with 15 bases between. CDR1 and CDR2 from the germline V gene are SGHTA and FQGNSA. This CDR3 has 14 residues. The CDR3: CASSQRRDWNEQFF. CDR3 in DNA: TGTGCCAGCAGCCAACGTAGGGACTGGAATGAGCAGTTCTTC.

V is TRBV7-2 and J is TRBJ1-1, with D possibly matching TRBD1 (6 bases). The CDR3 has 15 amino acids. Trimming removed 4 bases at V and 1 base at J, with 13 bases between. Germline values: CDR1 SGHTA, CDR2 FQGNSA. The CDR3 reads CASSSTTGRNTEAFF. The CDR3 nucleotides are TGTGCCAGCAGCTCGACGACAGGTCGGAACACTGAAGCTTTCTTT.

This CDR3 reads CASSGRGTEAFF. As DNA, the CDR3 is TGTGCCAGCAGCGGCAGGGGAACTGAAGCTTTCTTT. The chain recombines TRBV6-5 with TRBJ1-1; TRBD1 is a possible D gene (6 bases). CDR3 length equals 12 residues. Germline CDR1 is MNHEY and CDR2 is SVGAGI. V gave up 6 bases and J gave up 5 bases, with 10 bases separating them.

Notes on this clone: The sample contains more than one DNA sequence encoding this CDR3. J is TRBJ2-1 and V is TRBV7-3, with 11 bases fitting TRBD2. The CDR3 is 15 residues long. The ends lost 1 base at V and 5 bases at J; junction bases unmatched: 1. Germline lookup yields CDR1 SGHTA and CDR2 FQGTGA. The CDR3 DNA reads as TGTGCCAGCAGCTTAAGACTAGCGGGAAACAATGAGCAGTTCTTC. This sequence encodes CASSLRLAGNNEQFF.

The rearrangement joins TRBV30 to TRBJ1-2; D unclear. V shed 0 bases and J shed 8 bases, with 10 bases lying between them. This CDR3 contains 12 residues. CDR1 and CDR2 (germline): GTSNPN, SVGIG (reference sequence). For the CDR3, the DNA is TGTGCCTGGAGTGTCGGCGGAGTCGGCTACACCTTC. Protein sequence: CAWSVGGVGYTF. Full variable domain (remainder filled in from reference TRBV30 and TRBJ1-2): SQTIHQWPATLVQPVGSPLSLECTVEGTSNPNLYWYRQAAGRGLQLLFYSVGIGQISSEVPQNLSASRPQDRQFILSSKKLLLSDSGFYLCAWSVGGVGYTFGSGTRLTVV.

The chain uses TRBV18 and TRBJ1-1; D not resolved. In germline, CDR1 is KGHSH, CDR2 LQKENI. The CDR3 is 13 residues long. V was cut by 3 bases and J by 1 base, with 6 bases left in between. The CDR3 DNA reads TGTGCCAGCTCACCTGACAAGAACACTGAAGCTTTCTTT. Amino acid sequence: CASSPDKNTEAFF.

This chain joins TRBV10-3 and TRBJ2-7; 9 nucleotides line up with TRBD1. V lost 3 bases and J lost 7; bases outside the gene matches: 4. Germline loops: CDR1 ENHRY, CDR2 SYGVKD. CDR3 length: 13 residues. CDR3 amino acids: CAISERDRDEQYF. CDR3 bases: TGTGCCATCAGTGAACGGGACAGGGATGAGCAGTACTTC.

This sequence joins TRBV10-3 and TRBJ1-5; possibly TRBD1 for D (5 bases). The CDR3 contains 16 residues. V gave up 0 bases and J gave up 6 bases, with 15 bases separating them. Germline V CDR1 and CDR2: ENHRY, SYGVKD. CDR3 nucleotide sequence: TGTGCCATCAGTGAGTCACAAATCGGGGGGAGTCAGCCCCAGCATTTT. It translates to CAISESQIGGSQPQHF.

This clone was seen only a few times. The chain combines TRBV2 with TRBJ2-7; possibly TRBD1 for D (6 bases). Germline CDR1 reads SNHLY; CDR2 reads FYNNEI. CDR3 length equals 14 residues. Trimming took off 3 bases at V and 3 bases at J, with 12 bases between the two ends. In DNA form, the CDR3 reads TGTGCCAGCAGTGAGGTGACAGGAGACTACGAGCAGTACTTC. Translation gives CASSEVTGDYEQYF.